A selection of T cell receptor beta chains follows, all from one sample in a study of OX40 agonist ivuxolimab in advanced cancers. TCRdb's copy holds only in-frame clones and misses some; the assay was immunoSEQ multiplex PCR. Of fewer than 45,000 clones in the sample, 60% to 80% are singletons; the top ten hold less than 20%. Here the sequenced sample was CD4+ or CD8+ T cells sorted from blood, taken in a trial of the OX40 agonist ivuxolimab. The source of these receptors is an adult with an advanced solid tumor such as melanoma, head and neck, liver or kidney cancer. Each CDR3 is given with its conserved first and last residue. Fields, in order: V gene, J gene, clone size, D gene, CDR3 DNA, CDR3 protein. D genes are given only for firm matches. The size of a clone is reported for some rows only, either as once, few or many, or as a class for expanded clones.

TRBV2	TRBJ1-1	-	TRBD1	TGTGCCAGCAGTATACAGGGGGAGACTGAAGCTTTCTTT	CASSIQGETEAFF
TRBV20-1	TRBJ1-1	-	-	TGCAGTGCCTCAGGGAACACTGAAGCTTTCTTT	CSASGNTEAFF
TRBV25-1	TRBJ1-1	few	-	TGTGCCAGCAGTGAACTGGGGGATTCGAACACTGAAGCTTTCTTT	CASSELGDSNTEAFF
TRBV7-3	TRBJ1-1	medium-sized	-	TGTGCCAGCAGCTTAATCTTGGTAGGGGAAACTGAAGCTTTCTTT	CASSLILVGETEAFF
TRBV18	TRBJ1-2	-	-	TGTGCCAGCTCACCCCGGGCAGAGAACGACCTTAGGTATGGCTACACCTTC	CASSPRAENDLRYGYTF
TRBV2	TRBJ1-3	few	-	TGTGCCAGCAGGCAGGAGGGCACCATATATTTT	CASRQEGTIYF
TRBV6-5	TRBJ1-2	-	-	TGTGCCAGCAGTTCCCCGGGGACTCTAAAGGGCTACACCTTC	CASSSPGTLKGYTF
TRBV23-1	TRBJ2-7	-	TRBD1	TGCGCCAGCAGTCATCCGGACAGGTCATTGGCCTACGAGCAGTACTTC	CASSHPDRSLAYEQYF
TRBV19	TRBJ1-5	-	TRBD1	TGTGCCAGTAGTGGGCCGGGACAGACCTTCATGCCCCAGCATTTT	CASSGPGQTFMPQHF
TRBV2	TRBJ2-3	-	-	TGTGCCAGCAGTGCTACCGGAACTGGGACAGATACGCAGTATTTT	CASSATGTGTDTQYF
TRBV5-8	TRBJ1-5	-	-	TGTGCCAGCAGCTTGGATGGTCCCCATCAGCCCCAGCATTTT	CASSLDGPHQPQHF
TRBV9	TRBJ2-1	few	TRBD2	TGTGCCAGCAGCGTAGAACTAGCGGATTACAATGAGCAGTTCTTC	CASSVELADYNEQFF
TRBV13	TRBJ2-3	-	TRBD1	TGTGCCAGCAGCCCCAAGACAGGGTACAGGGCAGATACGCAGTATTTT	CASSPKTGYRADTQYF
TRBV27	TRBJ1-1	-	TRBD1	TGTGCCAGCACCCGACAGGGGGCAAGTGAAGCTTTCTTT	CASTRQGASEAFF
TRBV5-6	TRBJ1-1	medium-sized	TRBD1	TGTGCCAGCAGCATCAGGGGGCTAGCGAACACTGAAGCTTTCTTT	CASSIRGLANTEAFF
TRBV9	TRBJ1-6	-	-	TGTGCCAGCAGCGTAGACCATTCACCCCTCCACTTT	CASSVDHSPLHF
TRBV7-2	TRBJ1-6	-	-	TGTGCCAGCAGCCCCCTAGTGGACTTTTCTCCCCTAAATTCACCCCTCCACTTT	CASSPLVDFSPLNSPLHF
TRBV18	TRBJ2-1	medium-sized	TRBD1	TGTGCCAGCTCACCAGAGACAGGGGCCTACAATGAGCAGTTCTTC	CASSPETGAYNEQFF
TRBV19	TRBJ1-5	many	-	TGTGCCAGTAGTATTCAGGGTCATCAGCCCCAGCATTTT	CASSIQGHQPQHF
TRBV4-1	TRBJ1-5	-	-	TGCGCCAGCAGCCAAGCATTTCCGGGTTTAGGGGGTCAGCCCCAGCATTTT	CASSQAFPGLGGQPQHF
TRBV14	TRBJ1-2	few	-	TGTGCCAGCAGCCAATTCGTCAGGGAAGACTACACCTTC	CASSQFVREDYTF
TRBV7-2	TRBJ2-1	-	TRBD2	TGTGCCAGCAGCTTAGGGAGCGGGGGGGCCTTGTACGTTGAGCAGTTCTTC	CASSLGSGGALYVEQFF
TRBV7-9	TRBJ2-5	few	-	TGTGCCAGCAGCTTTGGTAACCGGGTGGAGACCCAGTACTTC	CASSFGNRVETQYF
TRBV6-6	TRBJ1-1	-	-	TGTGCCAGCAGTTACTCAGGAGGGAGGGGCACTGAAGCTTTCTTT	CASSYSGGRGTEAFF
TRBV10-2	TRBJ2-1	-	-	TGCGCCAGCAGCCTACACAATGAGCAGTTCTTC	CASSLHNEQFF
TRBV28	TRBJ2-4	-	TRBD2	TGTGCCAGCAGTTTATTGGGACTAGCGGGGGTTCTAGCCAAAAACATTCAGTACTTC	CASSLLGLAGVLAKNIQYF
TRBV4-1	TRBJ1-4	once	-	TGCGCCAGCAGCCCTGGGGACTTGTGGAGTACAACTAATGAAAAACTGTTTTTT	CASSPGDLWSTTNEKLFF
TRBV6-6	TRBJ1-5	few	-	TGTGCCAGCAGTTACGGTGGCTTCACCAGCAATCAGCCCCAGCATTTT	CASSYGGFTSNQPQHF
TRBV2	TRBJ1-5	medium-sized	-	TGTGCCAGCAGTTATACTTTAGAGCCCCAGCATTTT	CASSYTLEPQHF
TRBV4-1	TRBJ1-5	-	-	TGCGCCAGCAGCCACCGACAGGTAGACTTCAATCAGCCCCAGCATTTT	CASSHRQVDFNQPQHF
TRBV2	TRBJ1-1	-	TRBD1	TGTGCCAGTGCGACAGGGTTCGCTGAAGCTTTCTTT	CASATGFAEAFF
TRBV30	TRBJ1-5	-	TRBD1	TGTGCCTGGAGTGTCGGACAGGGAACGGGCCAGCCCCAGCATTTT	CAWSVGQGTGQPQHF
TRBV28	TRBJ2-2	-	-	TGTGCCAGCGGCAAGTACACCGGGGAGCTGTTTTTT	CASGKYTGELFF
TRBV9	TRBJ1-6	-	-	TGTGCCAGCAGTTACGGGGGGGCGCTTAATTCACCCCTCCACTTT	CASSYGGALNSPLHF
TRBV6-6	TRBJ1-1	-	-	TGTGCCAGCAGTTACCGGACAGCACGGAACACTGAAGCTTTCTTT	CASSYRTARNTEAFF
TRBV5-4	TRBJ1-1	-	-	TGTGCCAGCAGCTTGGGGGGCGCGGGGAACACTGAAGCTTTCTTT	CASSLGGAGNTEAFF
TRBV11-2	TRBJ1-3	-	-	TGTGCCAGCAGCTTAGATAGGGGAAACACCATATATTTT	CASSLDRGNTIYF
TRBV28	TRBJ1-6	-	-	TGTGCCAGCAGTCTGAACAGTTGGAATTCACCCCTCCACTTT	CASSLNSWNSPLHF
TRBV18	TRBJ2-5	-	TRBD2	TGTGCCAGCTCACCACCGAAGGTAGCGGGGGAACATTACTTC	CASSPPKVAGEHYF
TRBV6-1	TRBJ1-2	medium-sized	-	TGTGCCAGCAGTGAAAGGGAAGGGTGGGCTGGCTACACCTTC	CASSEREGWAGYTF
TRBV10-3	TRBJ1-2	-	TRBD1	TGTGCCATCAGTGAGTCGACAGGGGGTGGCTACACCTTC	CAISESTGGGYTF
TRBV5-5	TRBJ2-1	-	-	TGTGCCAGCAGCTTGAATGAGCAGTTCTTC	CASSLNEQFF
TRBV2	TRBJ1-1	-	-	TGTGCCAGCAGTGTGAAAGCAAACACTGAAGCTTTCTTT	CASSVKANTEAFF
TRBV11-1	TRBJ2-7	-	-	TGTGCCAGCAGCTTCCCCTCCGGCGGGCAGTACTTC	CASSFPSGGQYF
TRBV27	TRBJ1-1	-	TRBD1	TGTGCCAGCAGAACTCGGACAGGGGACACTGAAGCTTTCTTT	CASRTRTGDTEAFF